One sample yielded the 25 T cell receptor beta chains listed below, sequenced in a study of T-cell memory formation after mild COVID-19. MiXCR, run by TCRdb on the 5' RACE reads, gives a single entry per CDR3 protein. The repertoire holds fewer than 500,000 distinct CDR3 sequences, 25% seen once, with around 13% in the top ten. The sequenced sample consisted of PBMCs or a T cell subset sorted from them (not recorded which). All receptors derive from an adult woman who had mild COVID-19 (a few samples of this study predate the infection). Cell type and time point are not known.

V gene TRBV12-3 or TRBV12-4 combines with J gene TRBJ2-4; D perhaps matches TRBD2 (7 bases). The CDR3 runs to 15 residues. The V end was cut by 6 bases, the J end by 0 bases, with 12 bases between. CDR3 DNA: TGTGCCAGCAGCCCTCGGGGGGCAGCCAAAAACATTCAGTACTTC. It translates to CASSPRGAAKNIQYF.

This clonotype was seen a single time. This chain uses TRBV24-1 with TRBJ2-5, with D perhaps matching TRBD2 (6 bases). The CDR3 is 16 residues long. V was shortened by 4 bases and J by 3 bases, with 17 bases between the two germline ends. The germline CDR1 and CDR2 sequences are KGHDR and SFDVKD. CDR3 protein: CATSEYPGEAEETQYF. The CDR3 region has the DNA TGTGCCACCAGTGAGTATCCGGGGGAGGCCGAAGAGACCCAGTACTTC.

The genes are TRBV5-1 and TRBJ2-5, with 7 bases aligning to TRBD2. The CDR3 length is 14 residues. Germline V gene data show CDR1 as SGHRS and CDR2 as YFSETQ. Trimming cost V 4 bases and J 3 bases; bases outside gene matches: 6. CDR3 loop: CASSPGGGEETQYF. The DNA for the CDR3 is TGCGCCAGCAGCCCGGGCGGGGGTGAAGAGACCCAGTACTTC.

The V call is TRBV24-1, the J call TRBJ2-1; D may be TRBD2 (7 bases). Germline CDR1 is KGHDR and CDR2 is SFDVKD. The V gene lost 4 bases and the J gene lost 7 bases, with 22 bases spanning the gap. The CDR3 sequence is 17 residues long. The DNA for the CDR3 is TGTGCCACCAGTGACTTAGCCCCTGGGGGGGCTGGAAATGAGCAGTTCTTC. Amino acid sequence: CATSDLAPGGAGNEQFF.

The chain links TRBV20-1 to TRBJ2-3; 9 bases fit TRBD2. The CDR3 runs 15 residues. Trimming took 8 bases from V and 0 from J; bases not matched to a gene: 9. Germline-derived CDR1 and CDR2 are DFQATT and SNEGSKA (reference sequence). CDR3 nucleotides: TGCAGTCGCAAGGTAGCGGGGGCGAGCACAGATACGCAGTATTTT. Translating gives CSRKVAGASTDTQYF.

CDR3 sequence: CASIRLGGDEQFF. As DNA, the CDR3 is TGTGCCAGCATACGACTAGGCGGAGATGAGCAGTTCTTC. The chain has TRBV5-4 and TRBJ2-1; maybe TRBD2 (6 bases). The CDR3 totals 13 residues. Germline V gene lookup returns CDR1 SGHNT and CDR2 YYREEE (reference sequence). Trimming shortened V by 6 bases and J by 8 bases, and 15 bases separated the two germline ends.

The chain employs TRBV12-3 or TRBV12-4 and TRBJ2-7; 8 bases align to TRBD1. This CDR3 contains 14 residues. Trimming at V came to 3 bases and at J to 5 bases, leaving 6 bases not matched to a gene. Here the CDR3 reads CASSFQGAQHEQYF. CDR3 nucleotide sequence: TGTGCCAGCAGTTTTCAGGGGGCTCAGCACGAGCAGTACTTC.

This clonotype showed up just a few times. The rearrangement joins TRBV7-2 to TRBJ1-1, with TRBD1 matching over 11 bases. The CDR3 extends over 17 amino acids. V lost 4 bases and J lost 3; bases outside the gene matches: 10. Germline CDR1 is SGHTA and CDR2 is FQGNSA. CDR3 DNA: TGTGCCAGCAGCTCAACAGGACAGGGGGCGAGAGACACTGAAGCTTTCTTT. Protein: CASSSTGQGARDTEAFF.

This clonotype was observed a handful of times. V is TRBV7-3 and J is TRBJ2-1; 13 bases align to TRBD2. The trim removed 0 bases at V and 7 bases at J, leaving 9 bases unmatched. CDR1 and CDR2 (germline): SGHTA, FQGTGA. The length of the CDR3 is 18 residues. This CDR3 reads CASSLTGWGLAGLNEQFF. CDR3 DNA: TGTGCCAGCAGCTTAACGGGTTGGGGACTAGCGGGACTGAATGAGCAGTTCTTC. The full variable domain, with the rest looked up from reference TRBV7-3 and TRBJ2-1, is GAGVSQTPSNKVTEKGKYVELRCDPISGHTALYWYRQSLGQGPEFLIYFQGTGAADDSGLPNDRFFAVRPEGSVSTLKIQRTERGDSAVYLCASSLTGWGLAGLNEQFFGPGTRLTVL.

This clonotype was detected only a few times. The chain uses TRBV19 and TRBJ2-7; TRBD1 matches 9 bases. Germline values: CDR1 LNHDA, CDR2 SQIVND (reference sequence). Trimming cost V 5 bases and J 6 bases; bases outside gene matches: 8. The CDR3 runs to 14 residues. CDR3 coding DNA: TGTGCCAGTAGTGTCGGGACAGGGATAGGCGAGCAGTACTTC. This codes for CASSVGTGIGEQYF.

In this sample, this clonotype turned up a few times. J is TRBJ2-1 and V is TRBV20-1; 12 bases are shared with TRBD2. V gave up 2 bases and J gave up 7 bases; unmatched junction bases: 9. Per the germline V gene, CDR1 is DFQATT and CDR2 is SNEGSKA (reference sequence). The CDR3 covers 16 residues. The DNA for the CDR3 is TGCAGTGCTAGACCCCCTGGGCTAGCGGGAGGGAATGAGCAGTTCTTC. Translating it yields CSARPPGLAGGNEQFF.

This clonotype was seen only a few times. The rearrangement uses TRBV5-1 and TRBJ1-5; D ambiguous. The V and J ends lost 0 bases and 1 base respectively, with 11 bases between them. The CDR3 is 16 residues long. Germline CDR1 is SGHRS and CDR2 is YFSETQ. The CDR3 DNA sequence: TGCGCCAGCAGCTTGGACGGGGTCGGCAGCAATCAGCCCCAGCATTTT. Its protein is CASSLDGVGSNQPQHF.

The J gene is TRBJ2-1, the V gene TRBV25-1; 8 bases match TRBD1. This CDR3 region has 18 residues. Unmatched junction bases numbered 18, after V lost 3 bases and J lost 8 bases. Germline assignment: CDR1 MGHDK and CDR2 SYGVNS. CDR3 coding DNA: TGTGCCAGCAGTGAGGTTTCCACGGGACAGGAGTTATCCTATGAGCAGTTCTTC. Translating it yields CASSEVSTGQELSYEQFF.

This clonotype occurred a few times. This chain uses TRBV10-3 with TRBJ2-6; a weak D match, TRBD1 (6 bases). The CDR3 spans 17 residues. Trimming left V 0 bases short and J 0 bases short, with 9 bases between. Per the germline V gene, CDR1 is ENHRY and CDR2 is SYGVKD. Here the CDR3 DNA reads TGTGCCATCAGTGAGTCAAGGGGGACCTCTGGGGCCAACGTCCTGACTTTC. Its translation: CAISESRGTSGANVLTF.

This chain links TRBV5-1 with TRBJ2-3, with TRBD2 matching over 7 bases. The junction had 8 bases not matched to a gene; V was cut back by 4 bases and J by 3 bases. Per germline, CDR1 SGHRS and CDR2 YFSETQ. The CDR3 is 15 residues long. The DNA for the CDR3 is TGCGCCAGCAGCCGTAATACAGCGGGGACAGATACGCAGTATTTT. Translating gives CASSRNTAGTDTQYF.

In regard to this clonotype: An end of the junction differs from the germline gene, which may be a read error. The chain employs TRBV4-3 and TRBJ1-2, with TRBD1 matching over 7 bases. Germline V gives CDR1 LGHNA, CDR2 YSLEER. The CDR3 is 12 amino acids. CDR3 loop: CASSRRPGQPIF. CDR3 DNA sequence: TGCGCCAGCAGCCGAAGACCGGGACAGCCAATCTTC.

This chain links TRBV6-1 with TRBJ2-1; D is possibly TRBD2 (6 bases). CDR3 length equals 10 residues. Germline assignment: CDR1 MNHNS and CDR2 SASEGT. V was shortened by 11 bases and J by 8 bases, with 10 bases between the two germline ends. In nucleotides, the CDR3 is TGTGCCCTCGGAGGGCATGAGCAGTTCTTC. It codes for CALGGHEQFF.

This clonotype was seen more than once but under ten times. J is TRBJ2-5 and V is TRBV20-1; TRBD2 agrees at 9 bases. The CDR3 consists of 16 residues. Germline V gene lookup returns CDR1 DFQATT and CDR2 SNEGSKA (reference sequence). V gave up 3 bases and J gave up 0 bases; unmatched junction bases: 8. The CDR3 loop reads CSASSWRGGYQETQYF. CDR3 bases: TGCAGTGCTAGCTCTTGGCGGGGGGGGTACCAAGAGACCCAGTACTTC.

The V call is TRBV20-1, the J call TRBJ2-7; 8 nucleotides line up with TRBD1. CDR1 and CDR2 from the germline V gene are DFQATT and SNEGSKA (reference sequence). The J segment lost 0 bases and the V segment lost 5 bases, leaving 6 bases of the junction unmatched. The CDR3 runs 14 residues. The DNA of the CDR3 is TGCAGTGCTGAAACAGGGGGGAGCTCCTACGAGCAGTACTTC. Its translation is CSAETGGSSYEQYF.

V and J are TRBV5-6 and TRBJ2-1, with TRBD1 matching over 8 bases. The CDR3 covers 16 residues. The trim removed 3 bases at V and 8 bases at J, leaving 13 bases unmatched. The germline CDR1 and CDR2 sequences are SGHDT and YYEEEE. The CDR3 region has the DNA TGTGCCAGCAGCTGGGCCCCCGGGGACAGGCCCCATGAGCAGTTCTTC. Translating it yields CASSWAPGDRPHEQFF. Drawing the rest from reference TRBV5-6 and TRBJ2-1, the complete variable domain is DAGVTQSPTHLIKTRGQQVTLRCSPKSGHDTVSWYQQALGQGPQFIFQYYEEEERQRGNFPDRFSGHQFPNYSSELNVNALLLGDSALYLCASSWAPGDRPHEQFFGPGTRLTVL.

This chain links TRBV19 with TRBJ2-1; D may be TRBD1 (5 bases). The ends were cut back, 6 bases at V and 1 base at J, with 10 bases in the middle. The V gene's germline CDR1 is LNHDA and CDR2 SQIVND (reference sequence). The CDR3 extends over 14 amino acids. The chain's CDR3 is CASSIPGSYNEQFF. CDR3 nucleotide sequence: TGTGCCAGTAGCATCCCAGGGTCCTACAATGAGCAGTTCTTC.

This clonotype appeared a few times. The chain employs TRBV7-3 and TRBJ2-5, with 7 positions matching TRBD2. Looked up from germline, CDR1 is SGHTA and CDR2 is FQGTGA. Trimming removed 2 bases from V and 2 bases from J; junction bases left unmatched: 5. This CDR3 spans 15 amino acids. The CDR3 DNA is TGTGCCAGCAGCTTAGGGGCTAGCGGACAAGAGACCCAGTACTTC. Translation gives CASSLGASGQETQYF.

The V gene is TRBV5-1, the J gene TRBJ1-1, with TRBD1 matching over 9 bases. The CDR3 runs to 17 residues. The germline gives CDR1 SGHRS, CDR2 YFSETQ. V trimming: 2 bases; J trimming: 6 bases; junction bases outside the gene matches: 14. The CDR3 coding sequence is TGCGCCAGCAGCTTTGGGGGACAGGGAAGTATGAGCCCTGAAGCTTTCTTT. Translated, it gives CASSFGGQGSMSPEAFF. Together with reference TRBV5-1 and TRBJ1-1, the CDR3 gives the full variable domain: KAGVTQTPRYLIKTRGQQVTLSCSPISGHRSVSWYQQTPGQGLQFLFEYFSETQRNKGNFPGRFSGRQFSNSRSEMNVSTLELGDSALYLCASSFGGQGSMSPEAFFGQGTRLTVV.

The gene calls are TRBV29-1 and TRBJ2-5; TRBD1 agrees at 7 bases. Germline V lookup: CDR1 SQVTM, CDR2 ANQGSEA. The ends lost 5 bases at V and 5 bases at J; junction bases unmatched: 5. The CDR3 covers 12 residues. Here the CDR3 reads CSVYRQGETQYF. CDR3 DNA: TGCAGCGTTTACCGACAGGGTGAGACCCAGTACTTC.

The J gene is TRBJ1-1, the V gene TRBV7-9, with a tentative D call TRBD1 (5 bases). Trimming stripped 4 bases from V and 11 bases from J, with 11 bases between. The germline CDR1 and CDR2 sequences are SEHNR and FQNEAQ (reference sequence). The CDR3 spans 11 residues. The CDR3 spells CASSSGVGAFF. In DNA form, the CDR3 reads TGTGCCAGCAGCTCGGGGGTAGGGGCTTTCTTT.